One T cell receptor (beta chain) is described in this entry. Its antigen is as yet unknown. This sample was taken from a study of blood T cells in healthy people across ages. Study observations and caveats: The authors considered diversity estimates from one million T cells to be underestimates. Age brought a roughly linear fall in TCR beta diversity measured per million T cells.

Next came a second PCR, run for about 7 to 11 cycles, which used a sample-barcoded 5' primer along with a J-beta primer mix. TCRdb reprocessed the 5' RACE reads via MiXCR and lists one record per CDR3 protein. In the table there are hundreds of thousands of distinct CDR3 sequences, roughly 45% of which are singletons. The CDR3 contains 14 residues. Germline CDR1 SQVTM, CDR2 ANQGSEA. Losses at the gene ends were 3 bases for V and 10 bases for J; bases not matched to a gene: 12. Material: blood. The origin of this receptor is a woman aged 55-69 years in good health. This chain connects TRBV29-1 to TRBJ2-1; 7 nucleotides agree with TRBD2. CDR3 region: CSVEGGEAGREQFF. CDR3 bases: TGCAGCGTTGAGGGAGGGGAGGCGGGAAGGGAGCAGTTCTTC.